Listed below are T cell receptor beta chains from one sample, sequenced in a study of T cells after yellow fever vaccination. TCRdb reanalysed the 5' RACE reads using MiXCR and keeps one entry per CDR3 protein. The table lists 400,000 or so distinct CDR3 sequences, around 10% of them singletons. The sample here was PBMCs, taken on the day of the first yellow fever vaccination. The receptors come from a man between 18 and 35 years old who received the YFV17D yellow fever vaccine. CDR3s include the opening cysteine and the closing phenylalanine or tryptophan.

CDR3 length: 13; V gene: TRBV9; CDR3 protein: CASSSLTAADPFF
CDR3 length: 14; V gene: TRBV9; CDR3 protein: CASSVRDFYNEQFF
CDR3 length: 16; V gene: TRBV7-9; CDR3 protein: CASRQIGAGGQDTQYF
CDR3 length: 16; V gene: TRBV10-3; CDR3 protein: CAISRTSGGSGETQYF
CDR3 length: 13; V gene: TRBV29-1; CDR3 protein: CSVDAQRGRTQYF
CDR3 length: 16; V gene: TRBV6-2/TRBV6-3; CDR3 protein: CASSHPKRGRTDTQYF
CDR3 length: 13; V gene: TRBV7-9; CDR3 protein: CASSLEINYGYTF
CDR3 length: 16; V gene: TRBV18; CDR3 protein: CASSPVTSMGQETQYF
CDR3 length: 14; V gene: TRBV5-1; CDR3 protein: CASSLEQERDTQYF
CDR3 length: 15; V gene: TRBV5-6; CDR3 protein: CASSSTGTGDEKLFF
CDR3 length: 14; V gene: TRBV5-6; CDR3 protein: CASQHRVGSYEQYF
CDR3 length: 14; V gene: TRBV11-2; CDR3 protein: CASSPRQGAGELFF
CDR3 length: 13; V gene: TRBV9; CDR3 protein: CASSVGQLDTQYF
CDR3 length: 15; V gene: TRBV20-1; CDR3 protein: CSARDPSAPYEKLFF
CDR3 length: 14; V gene: TRBV7-9; CDR3 protein: CASSQGPSNQPQHF
CDR3 length: 12; V gene: TRBV3-1; CDR3 protein: CASSLRGKEAFF
CDR3 length: 14; V gene: TRBV20-1; CDR3 protein: CSARLDRVGSPLHF
CDR3 length: 14; V gene: TRBV6-5; CDR3 protein: CASSYGTGGNGYTF
CDR3 length: 16; V gene: TRBV7-9; CDR3 protein: CASSARAVSKADTQYF
CDR3 length: 16; V gene: TRBV5-1; CDR3 protein: CASSPTERGSYNEQFF
CDR3 length: 17; V gene: TRBV5-4; CDR3 protein: CASSLAIGRGGTDTQYF
CDR3 length: 12; V gene: TRBV2; CDR3 protein: CASSENGERQYF
CDR3 length: 16; V gene: TRBV6-5; CDR3 protein: CASSYPMGGEVDTQYF
CDR3 length: 17; V gene: TRBV4-3; CDR3 protein: CASSQDVFAGDLNEQFF
CDR3 length: 15; V gene: TRBV5-1; CDR3 protein: CASSLEPITNYGYTF
CDR3 length: 15; V gene: TRBV12-3/TRBV12-4; CDR3 protein: CASSRQGLWEETQYF
CDR3 length: 15; V gene: TRBV18; CDR3 protein: CASSPTDRGYDTQYF
CDR3 length: 12; V gene: TRBV15; CDR3 protein: CATSRDQDTQYF
CDR3 length: 13; V gene: TRBV18; CDR3 protein: CASSRPAPDTQYF
CDR3 length: 13; V gene: TRBV28; CDR3 protein: CASSFRINAALHF
CDR3 length: 13; V gene: TRBV10-3; CDR3 protein: CAIKGNEAETQYF
CDR3 length: 15; V gene: TRBV4-1; CDR3 protein: CASSHSDRFAGELFF
CDR3 length: 16; V gene: TRBV4-1; CDR3 protein: CASSQGSEFVGNTIYF
CDR3 length: 13; V gene: TRBV6-2/TRBV6-3; CDR3 protein: CASRPGLTDTQYF
CDR3 length: 13; V gene: TRBV4-1; CDR3 protein: CASSQARDSEAFF
CDR3 length: 14; V gene: TRBV2; CDR3 protein: CASSEGHPYYGYTF
CDR3 length: 14; V gene: TRBV7-9; CDR3 protein: CASSLMGVAETQYF
CDR3 length: 15; V gene: TRBV28; CDR3 protein: CASTSWGGAGTEAFF
CDR3 length: 11; V gene: TRBV3-1; CDR3 protein: CASSLLTEQYF
CDR3 length: 15; V gene: TRBV7-3; CDR3 protein: CASSSAGQTYNEQFF
CDR3 length: 11; V gene: TRBV20-1; CDR3 protein: CSAARGLEQYF
CDR3 length: 12; V gene: TRBV6-2/TRBV6-3; CDR3 protein: CASSWRGLEAFF
CDR3 length: 13; V gene: TRBV9; CDR3 protein: CASSRWVADTQYF
CDR3 length: 13; V gene: TRBV4-2; CDR3 protein: CASSPSLTDTQYF
CDR3 length: 17; V gene: TRBV14; CDR3 protein: CASSSVGWSSSYNEQFF
CDR3 length: 14; V gene: TRBV27; CDR3 protein: CASSFDRGANVLTF
CDR3 length: 14; V gene: TRBV5-6; CDR3 protein: CASRFAGEDTEAFF
CDR3 length: 13; V gene: TRBV12-3/TRBV12-4; CDR3 protein: CASSAQGSEKLFF
CDR3 length: 15; V gene: TRBV11-2; CDR3 protein: CASSFDGGPYNEQFF
CDR3 length: 17; V gene: TRBV20-1; CDR3 protein: CSARTGAPSGDGTEQFF
CDR3 length: 18; V gene: TRBV3-1; CDR3 protein: CACSGVGTNYLNTGELFF
CDR3 length: 15; V gene: TRBV7-8; CDR3 protein: CASSLAAVSSYEQYF
CDR3 length: 16; V gene: TRBV6-2/TRBV6-3; CDR3 protein: CASSYWLAGREETQYF
CDR3 length: 15; V gene: TRBV5-6; CDR3 protein: CASSFGLRRSNEQFF
CDR3 length: 13; V gene: TRBV15; CDR3 protein: CATSRVLANEQYF
CDR3 length: 15; V gene: TRBV27; CDR3 protein: CASSLLSNAVRTQYF
CDR3 length: 15; V gene: TRBV24-1; CDR3 protein: CATSAQGAGNQPQHF
CDR3 length: 13; V gene: TRBV28; CDR3 protein: CASGTPAYNEQFF